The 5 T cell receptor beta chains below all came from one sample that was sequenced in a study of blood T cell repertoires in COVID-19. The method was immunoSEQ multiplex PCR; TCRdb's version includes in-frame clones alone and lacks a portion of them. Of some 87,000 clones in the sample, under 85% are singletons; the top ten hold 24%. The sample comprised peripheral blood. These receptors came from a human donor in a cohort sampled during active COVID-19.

Written as DNA, the CDR3 is TGTGCCAGCAGCTTGGGAGGCGGGGGAGCAGATACGCAGTATTTT. Its translation: CASSLGGGGADTQYF. The chain recombines TRBV5-4 with TRBJ2-3, with 7 bases matching TRBD2. The CDR3 is 15 amino acids. The V gene's germline CDR1 is SGHNT and CDR2 YYREEE (reference sequence). V dropped 0 bases and J dropped 4; count of bases not matched to a gene: 5.

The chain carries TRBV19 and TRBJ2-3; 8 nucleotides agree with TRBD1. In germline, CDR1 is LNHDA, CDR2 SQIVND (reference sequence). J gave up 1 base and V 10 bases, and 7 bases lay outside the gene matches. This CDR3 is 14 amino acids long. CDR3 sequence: CAISGGAGTDTQYF. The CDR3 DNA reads TGTGCCATTTCAGGGGGCGCCGGCACAGATACGCAGTATTTT.

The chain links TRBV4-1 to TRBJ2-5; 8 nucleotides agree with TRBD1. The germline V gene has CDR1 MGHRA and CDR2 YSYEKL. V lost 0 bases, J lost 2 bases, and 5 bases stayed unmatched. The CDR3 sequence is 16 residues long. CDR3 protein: CASSQDVNRGQETQYF. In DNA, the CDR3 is TGCGCCAGCAGCCAAGACGTTAACAGGGGGCAAGAGACCCAGTACTTC.

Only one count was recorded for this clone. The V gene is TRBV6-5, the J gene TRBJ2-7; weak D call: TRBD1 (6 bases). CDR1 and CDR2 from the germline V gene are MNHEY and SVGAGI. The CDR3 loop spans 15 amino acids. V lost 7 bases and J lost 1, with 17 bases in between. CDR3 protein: CASTSPGTSSYEQYF. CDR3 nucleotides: TGTGCCAGCACCTCACCTGGGACATCTTCCTACGAGCAGTACTTC.

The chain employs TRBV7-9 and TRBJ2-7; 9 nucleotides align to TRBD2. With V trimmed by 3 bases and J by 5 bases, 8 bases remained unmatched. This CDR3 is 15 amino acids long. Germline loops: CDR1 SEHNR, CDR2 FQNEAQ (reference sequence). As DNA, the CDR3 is TGTGCCAGCAGCTTGGATAAGCGGGAGGTAAACGAGCAGTACTTC. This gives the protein CASSLDKREVNEQYF.